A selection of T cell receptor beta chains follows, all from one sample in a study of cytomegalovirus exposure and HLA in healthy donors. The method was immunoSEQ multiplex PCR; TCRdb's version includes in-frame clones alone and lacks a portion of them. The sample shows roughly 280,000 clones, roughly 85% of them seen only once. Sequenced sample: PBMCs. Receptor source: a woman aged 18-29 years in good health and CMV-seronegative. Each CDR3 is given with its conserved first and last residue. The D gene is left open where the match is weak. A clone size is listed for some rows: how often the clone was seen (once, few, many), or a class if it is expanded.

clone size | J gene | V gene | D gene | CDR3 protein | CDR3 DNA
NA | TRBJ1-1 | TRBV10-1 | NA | CASSRTQGLDTEAFF | TGCGCCAGCAGTCGAACCCAGGGGCTGGACACTGAAGCTTTCTTT
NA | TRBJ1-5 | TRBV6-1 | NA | CASSEWAGQSNQPQHF | TGTGCCAGCAGTGAATGGGCAGGACAGAGCAATCAGCCCCAGCATTTT
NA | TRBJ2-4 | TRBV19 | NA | CASSIRERRNIQYF | TGTGCCAGTTCAATTCGGGAGCGGAGGAACATTCAGTACTTC
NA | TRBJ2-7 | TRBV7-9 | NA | CASSVGTTILTYEQYF | TGTGCCAGCAGCGTGGGGACAACGATTCTCACCTACGAGCAGTACTTC
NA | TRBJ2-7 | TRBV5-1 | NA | CASSLNQGSYEQYF | TGCGCCAGCAGCTTAAATCAGGGTTCCTACGAGCAGTACTTC
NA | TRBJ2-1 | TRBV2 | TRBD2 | CASSGLAGGSSYNEQFF | TGTGCCAGCAGTGGTTTAGCGGGGGGCAGCTCCTACAATGAGCAGTTCTTC
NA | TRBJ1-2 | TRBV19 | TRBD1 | CASSMSWDSNYGYTF | TGTGCCAGTAGTATGAGTTGGGACAGTAACTATGGCTACACCTTC
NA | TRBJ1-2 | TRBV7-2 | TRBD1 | CASSTRTGTNYGYTF | TGTGCCAGCAGCACCCGGACAGGGACTAACTATGGCTACACCTTC
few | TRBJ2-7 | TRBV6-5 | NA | CATTTASSEQYF | TGTGCCACCACGACAGCCTCTTCCGAGCAGTACTTC
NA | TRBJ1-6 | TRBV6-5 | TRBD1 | CASRFWDSPSPLHF | TGTGCCAGCAGGTTTTGGGACAGCCCTTCACCCCTCCACTTT
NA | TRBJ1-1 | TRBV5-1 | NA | CASREDTEAFF | TGCGCTTCACGGGAGGACACTGAAGCTTTCTTT
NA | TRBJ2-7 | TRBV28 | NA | CASSTQAKSSYEQYF | TGTGCCAGCAGTACACAGGCTAAGAGCTCCTACGAGCAGTACTTC
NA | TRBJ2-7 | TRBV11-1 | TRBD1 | CASSVTGYPSYEQYF | TGTGCCAGCAGCGTGACAGGGTACCCTTCCTACGAGCAGTACTTC
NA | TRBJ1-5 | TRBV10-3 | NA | CAISEPIGVGSNQPQHF | TGTGCCATCAGTGAGCCAATTGGTGTCGGTAGCAATCAGCCCCAGCATTTT
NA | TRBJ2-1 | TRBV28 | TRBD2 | CASSLASGHASYNEQFF | TGTGCCAGCAGCCTCGCTAGCGGGCACGCGTCCTACAATGAGCAGTTCTTC
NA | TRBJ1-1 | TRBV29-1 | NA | CSVKNPEGAEAFF | TGCAGCGTTAAAAATCCTGAGGGGGCTGAAGCTTTCTTT
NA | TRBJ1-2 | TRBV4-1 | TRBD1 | CASSRPSGQVNDGYTF | TGCGCCAGCAGCCGACCATCGGGACAGGTAAACGATGGCTACACCTTC
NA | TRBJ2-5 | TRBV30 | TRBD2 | CAWRGRAEETQYF | TGTGCCTGGAGGGGGAGGGCCGAAGAGACCCAGTACTTC
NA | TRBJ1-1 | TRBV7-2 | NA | CASSPTGSRETEAFF | TGTGCCAGCAGCCCAACAGGGTCCAGAGAAACTGAAGCTTTCTTT
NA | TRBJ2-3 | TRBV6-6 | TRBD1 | CASSYQQGLQTDTQYF | TGTGCCAGCAGTTACCAACAGGGGCTTCAAACAGATACGCAGTATTTT
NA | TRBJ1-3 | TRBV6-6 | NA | CASSYERPGNTIYF | TGTGCCAGCAGTTACGAGCGTCCTGGAAACACCATATATTTT
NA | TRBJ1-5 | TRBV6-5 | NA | CASSYNMNQPQHF | TGTGCCAGCAGTTACAACATGAATCAGCCCCAGCATTTT
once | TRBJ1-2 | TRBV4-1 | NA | CASSQSRSSYGYTF | TGCGCCAGCAGCCAATCTAGGTCTAGTTATGGCTACACCTTC
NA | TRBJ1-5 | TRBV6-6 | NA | CASSYSGSMGNQPQHF | TGTGCCAGCAGTTACTCTGGTAGTATGGGCAATCAGCCCCAGCATTTT
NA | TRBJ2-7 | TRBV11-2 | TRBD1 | CASSHGQGLTYEQYF | TGTGCCAGCAGCCATGGACAGGGGCTAACCTACGAGCAGTACTTC
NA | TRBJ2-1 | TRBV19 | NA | CASRAPFNEQFF | TGTGCCAGTAGGGCCCCCTTCAATGAGCAGTTCTTC
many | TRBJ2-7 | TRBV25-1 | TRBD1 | CAIKRGQALFYEQYF | TGTGCCATCAAAAGAGGACAGGCCTTATTCTACGAGCAGTACTTC
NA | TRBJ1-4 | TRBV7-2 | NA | CASSLWSVNEKLFF | TGTGCCAGCAGCTTATGGTCGGTTAATGAAAAACTGTTTTTT
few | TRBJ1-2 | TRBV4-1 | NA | CASSSWTAYYGYTF | TGCGCCAGCAGCTCCTGGACAGCATACTATGGCTACACCTTC
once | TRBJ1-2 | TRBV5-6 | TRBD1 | CASSLETGQGREGYTF | TGTGCCAGCAGCTTGGAGACCGGACAGGGCAGAGAGGGCTACACCTTC
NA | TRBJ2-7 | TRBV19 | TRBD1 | CASSTGTGGYEQYF | TGTGCCAGTAGTACCGGGACAGGGGGCTACGAGCAGTACTTC
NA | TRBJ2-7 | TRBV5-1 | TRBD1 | CASREGTGPYEQYF | TGCGCCAGCAGAGAGGGGACAGGGCCCTACGAGCAGTACTTC
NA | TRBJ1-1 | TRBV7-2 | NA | CASSLGQNTEAFF | TGTGCCAGCAGCTTGGGACAGAACACTGAAGCTTTCTTT
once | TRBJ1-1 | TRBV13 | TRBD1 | CASSSRNRGREAFF | TGTGCCAGCAGCTCCAGGAACAGGGGGCGGGAGGCTTTCTTT
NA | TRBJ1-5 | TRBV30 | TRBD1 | CAWNRQGGSQPQHF | TGTGCCTGGAATCGACAGGGAGGTAGCCAGCCCCAGCATTTT
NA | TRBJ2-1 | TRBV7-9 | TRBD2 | CASSSRSGRAFDEQFF | TGTGCCAGCAGCTCTCGTAGCGGGAGGGCCTTTGATGAGCAGTTCTTC
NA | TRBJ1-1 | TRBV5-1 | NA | CASSLWPLNTEAFF | TGCGCCAGCAGCTTATGGCCTTTGAACACTGAAGCTTTCTTT
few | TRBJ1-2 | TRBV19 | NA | CASSRTANYGYTF | TGTGCCAGTAGCAGGACAGCTAACTATGGCTACACCTTC
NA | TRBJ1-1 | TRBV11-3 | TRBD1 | CASSSRRWDRGHTEAFF | TGTGCCAGCAGCTCTCGTCGATGGGACAGGGGCCACACTGAAGCTTTCTTT
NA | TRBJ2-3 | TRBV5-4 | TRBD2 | CASSLVTAGGGTDTQYF | TGTGCCAGCAGCTTGGTAACAGCGGGAGGGGGCACAGATACGCAGTATTTT
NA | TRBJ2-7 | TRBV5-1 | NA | CASSQRGQSAFRAYEQYF | TGCGCCAGCAGCCAAAGGGGCCAGAGCGCCTTCAGGGCCTACGAGCAGTACTTC
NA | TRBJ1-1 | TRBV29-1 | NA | CSVVRYGAEAFF | TGCAGCGTTGTCCGCTACGGGGCTGAAGCTTTCTTT
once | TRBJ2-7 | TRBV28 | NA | CASSLGGTNYEQYF | TGTGCCAGCAGTTTGGGGGGGACAAATTACGAGCAGTACTTC
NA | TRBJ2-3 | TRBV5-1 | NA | CASSLKRVWLDTQYF | TGCGCCAGCAGCTTGAAGCGGGTTTGGCTAGATACGCAGTATTTT
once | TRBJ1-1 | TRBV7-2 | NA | CASSLDPTEGREAFF | TGTGCCAGCAGCTTGGACCCTACGGAGGGTAGGGAAGCTTTCTTT
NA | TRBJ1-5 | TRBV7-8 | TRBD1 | CASSSDREVGQPQHF | TGTGCCAGCAGCTCCGACAGGGAGGTCGGTCAGCCCCAGCATTTT
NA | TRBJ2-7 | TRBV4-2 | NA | CASSQEGAGWEQDEQYF | TGTGCCAGCAGCCAGGAGGGGGCAGGGTGGGAGCAGGACGAGCAGTACTTC
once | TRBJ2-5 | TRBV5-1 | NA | CASSPQAETQYF | TGCGCCAGCAGCCCCCAAGCGGAGACCCAGTACTTC
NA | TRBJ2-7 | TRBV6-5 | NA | CASSARGYEQYF | TGTGCCAGCAGTGCTAGAGGCTACGAGCAGTACTTC
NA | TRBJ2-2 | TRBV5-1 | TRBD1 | CASGLTGSGTGELFF | TGCGCCAGCGGTTTGACAGGGTCGGGCACCGGGGAGCTGTTTTTT
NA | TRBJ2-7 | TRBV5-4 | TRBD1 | CASSLTGGTYEQYF | TGTGCCAGCAGCTTAACAGGGGGCACCTACGAGCAGTACTTC
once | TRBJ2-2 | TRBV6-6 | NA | CASSYSRVNTGELFF | TGTGCCAGCAGTTACTCCCGGGTGAACACCGGGGAGCTGTTTTTT
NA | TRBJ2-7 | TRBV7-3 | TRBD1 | CASSSGQGGFYEQYF | TGTGCCAGCAGCTCGGGACAGGGGGGATTCTACGAGCAGTACTTC